This is a list of T cell receptor beta chains from one sample in a study of regulatory T cells in long-lasting Graves disease. TCRdb analysed the multiplex PCR reads with MiXCR anew, one entry per CDR3 protein. There are roughly 300,000 distinct CDR3 sequences in the sample; around a fifth occur only once, and less than 35% lies in the top ten. The starting material was peripheral blood mononuclear cells (PBMCs), obtained when the disease was refractory, from a patient treated with antithyroid drugs. The source of these receptors is a female donor with Graves disease. CDR3s include the opening cysteine and the closing phenylalanine or tryptophan. D genes are given only for firm matches. Part of the rows lack a size; the others show once, few, many or a class for expanded clones.

V,size,D,J,length,CDR3,DNA
TRBV29-1,many,NA,TRBJ2-7,9,CSTIYEQYF,TGCAGCACTATTTACGAGCAGTACTTC
TRBV29-1,many,NA,TRBJ2-5,12,CSVARGRETQYF,TGCAGCGTTGCCCGGGGACGAGAGACCCAGTACTTC
TRBV6-2/TRBV6-3,many,NA,TRBJ1-5,14,CASSYSAREQPQHF,TGTGCCAGCAGTTACTCGGCTAGGGAACAGCCCCAGCATTTT
TRBV6-2/TRBV6-3,few,NA,TRBJ2-2,12,CAIYLGTGELFF,TGTGCCATCTATCTGGGCACCGGGGAGCTGTTTTTT
TRBV20-1,few,NA,TRBJ2-5,16,CSALMLGAGGLETQYF,TGCAGTGCTCTGATGCTCGGGGCAGGGGGACTAGAGACCCAGTACTTC
TRBV15,many,NA,TRBJ1-4,15,CATRAGHSTNEKLFF,TGTGCCACCAGAGCGGGGCATTCAACTAATGAAAAACTGTTTTTT
TRBV28,NA,NA,TRBJ1-5,16,CASSRDSSYSNQPQHF,TGTGCCAGCAGTCGGGATTCGAGTTATAGCAATCAGCCCCAGCATTTT
TRBV20-1,few,TRBD2,TRBJ2-3,17,CSARGGTSGVGTDTQYF,TGCAGTGCTAGAGGTGGGACTAGCGGGGTCGGCACAGATACGCAGTATTTT
TRBV5-1,many,TRBD1,TRBJ2-4,12,CASSPGRDRGRF,TGCGCCAGCAGCCCAGGGAGGGACAGGGGCCGCTTC
TRBV7-2,NA,TRBD1,TRBJ1-2,16,CASSPTWGRGGYGYTF,TGTGCCAGCAGCCCCACTTGGGGCAGGGGGGGGTATGGCTACACCTTC
TRBV27,many,NA,TRBJ1-5,13,CASSLVGGQPQHF,TGTGCCAGCAGTTTGGTGGGGGGTCAGCCCCAGCATTTT
TRBV20-1,few,TRBD2,TRBJ2-5,16,CSARPTTSGRIETQYF,TGCAGTGCTAGACCCACCACCAGCGGGAGGATTGAGACCCAGTACTTC
TRBV29-1,few,TRBD1,TRBJ2-7,14,CSVDLRTGLGEQYF,TGCAGCGTTGATCTTAGGACAGGGTTGGGCGAGCAGTACTTC
TRBV28,NA,TRBD2,TRBJ2-5,17,CASSSGLAGAPPETQYF,TGTGCCAGCAGTTCTGGACTAGCGGGAGCCCCCCCCGAGACCCAGTACTTC
TRBV5-1,many,TRBD2,TRBJ2-2,17,CASSLDLAGVNTGELFF,TGCGCCAGCAGCTTGGATCTAGCGGGGGTGAACACCGGGGAGCTGTTTTTT
TRBV4-1,NA,TRBD1,TRBJ1-5,15,CASSRDTGGNQPQHF,TGCGCCAGCTCTCGGGATACAGGGGGGAATCAGCCCCAGCATTTT
TRBV24-1,many,NA,TRBJ2-7,14,CATKDPEPSYEQYF,TGTGCCACCAAGGACCCAGAGCCCTCCTACGAGCAGTACTTC
TRBV28,many,TRBD2,TRBJ2-7,15,CASSPPWTSGKREYF,TGTGCCAGCAGTCCACCCTGGACTAGCGGGAAAAGGGAGTACTTC
TRBV19,NA,TRBD2,TRBJ2-3,13,CASSISGGDTQYF,TGTGCCAGTAGTATTAGCGGGGGAGATACGCAGTATTTT
TRBV5-1,few,NA,TRBJ2-7,13,CASSQAGVTEQYF,TGCGCCAGCAGCCAAGCAGGGGTTACCGAGCAGTACTTC
TRBV5-1,NA,TRBD2,TRBJ2-3,16,CASRKLSGSNADTQYF,TGCGCCAGCAGGAAGCTCAGCGGGAGTAATGCAGATACGCAGTATTTT
TRBV24-1,many,TRBD2,TRBJ2-5,16,CATSDSRTSGVETQYF,TGTGCCACCAGTGATTCGAGGACTAGCGGGGTAGAGACCCAGTACTTC
TRBV20-1,many,TRBD1,TRBJ1-1,14,CSARGGQGGTEAFF,TGCAGTGCTAGAGGAGGACAGGGAGGCACTGAAGCTTTCTTT
TRBV7-8,many,NA,TRBJ2-7,17,CASSLARARGGAYEQYF,TGTGCCAGCAGCTTAGCGAGGGCGAGGGGGGGGGCCTACGAGCAGTACTTC
TRBV7-3,many,TRBD2,TRBJ2-5,16,CASSLGTSGEWETQYF,TGTGCCAGCAGCTTAGGGACTAGCGGGGAATGGGAGACCCAGTACTTC
TRBV18,NA,NA,TRBJ2-7,14,CASSPPHRAVEQYF,TGTGCCAGCTCACCCCCCCATCGGGCGGTTGAGCAGTACTTC
TRBV20-1,few,NA,TRBJ1-1,14,CSARIEGPNTEAFF,TGCAGTGCTAGAATTGAGGGCCCGAACACTGAAGCTTTCTTT
TRBV12-3/TRBV12-4,many,TRBD1,TRBJ2-2,15,CATESGTANTGELFF,TGTGCCACGGAGTCCGGGACAGCGAACACCGGGGAGCTGTTTTTT
TRBV2,many,TRBD1,TRBJ2-7,16,CASSEDGGTGLYEQYF,TGTGCCAGCAGTGAAGATGGGGGGACAGGGCTATACGAGCAGTACTTC
TRBV6-9,NA,NA,TRBJ1-2,14,CASSYSTLNYGYTF,TGTGCCAGCAGTTACTCAACACTTAACTATGGCTACACCTTC
TRBV28,NA,NA,TRBJ2-1,14,CASSQHGQYNEQFF,TGTGCCAGCAGTCAACACGGACAGTACAATGAGCAGTTCTTC
TRBV6-1,many,NA,TRBJ1-5,17,CASSARLQDYSNQPQHF,TGTGCCAGCAGTGCCAGGCTCCAGGATTATAGCAATCAGCCCCAGCATTTT
TRBV5-1,NA,TRBD2,TRBJ2-5,16,CASSSLSAGGRETQYF,TGCGCCAGCAGCTCCCTATCGGCGGGGGGACGAGAGACCCAGTACTTC
TRBV7-7,many,NA,TRBJ2-5,13,CASESTGSSAQYF,TGTGCTAGCGAGTCCACCGGGTCGTCGGCCCAGTACTTC
TRBV24-1,NA,NA,TRBJ2-2,14,CATGGQGATGELFF,TGTGCCACCGGAGGACAAGGGGCTACCGGGGAGCTGTTTTTT
TRBV30,few,NA,TRBJ2-6,15,CAWSVTGSRANVLTF,TGTGCCTGGAGTGTAACAGGGTCGCGGGCCAACGTCCTGACTTTC
TRBV12-5,few,NA,TRBJ2-1,13,CASGLDKYNEQFF,TGTGCTAGTGGCCTAGACAAGTACAATGAGCAGTTCTTC
TRBV5-1,NA,NA,TRBJ1-1,13,CASRPAGDTEAFF,TGCGCCAGCCGACCGGCCGGGGACACTGAAGCTTTCTTT
TRBV12-3/TRBV12-4,few,TRBD1,TRBJ2-2,17,CASSSHDRETNTGELFF,TGTGCCAGCAGTTCACATGACAGGGAAACAAACACCGGGGAGCTGTTTTTT
TRBV27,many,NA,TRBJ1-6,14,CASSFRAYNSPLHF,TGTGCCAGCAGTTTTCGGGCGTATAATTCACCCCTCCACTTT
TRBV29-1,many,NA,TRBJ2-5,12,CSVVSSRETQYF,TGCAGCGTTGTATCGAGTCGGGAGACCCAGTACTTC
TRBV6-1,many,NA,TRBJ2-7,13,CASSDRSPYEQYF,TGTGCCAGCAGTGATAGGAGCCCCTACGAGCAGTACTTC
TRBV20-1,NA,TRBD1,TRBJ2-7,14,CSAREQGSSYEQYF,TGCAGTGCTAGAGAACAGGGGAGCTCCTACGAGCAGTACTTC
TRBV5-1,NA,NA,TRBJ1-1,14,CASSWDGPIAEAFF,TGCGCCAGCAGCTGGGACGGACCTATCGCTGAAGCTTTCTTT
TRBV12-3/TRBV12-4,many,NA,TRBJ2-7,14,CASSPTGGGHEQYF,TGTGCCAGCAGCCCGACAGGAGGGGGGCACGAGCAGTACTTC
TRBV20-1,few,NA,TRBJ1-2,13,CSVVGAGGYGYTF,TGCAGTGTTGTGGGGGCAGGCGGCTATGGCTACACCTTC
TRBV2,many,TRBD2,TRBJ2-7,15,CASSPWAGGGHEQYF,TGTGCCAGCAGTCCGTGGGCGGGAGGGGGCCACGAGCAGTACTTC
TRBV6-2/TRBV6-3,many,TRBD1,TRBJ2-2,20,CASSYEVVRVGQGPTGELFF,TGTGCCAGCAGTTACGAGGTCGTGCGGGTGGGACAGGGGCCCACCGGGGAGCTGTTTTTT
TRBV20-1,NA,NA,TRBJ1-5,13,CSAKKNSNQPQHF,TGCAGTGCCAAAAAGAATAGCAATCAGCCCCAGCATTTT
TRBV12-3/TRBV12-4,few,NA,TRBJ1-2,14,CASRLQGINYGYTF,TGTGCCAGCAGGCTACAGGGTATCAACTATGGCTACACCTTC
TRBV28,many,NA,TRBJ1-5,16,CASSWGGANSNQPQHF,TGTGCCAGCAGTTGGGGGGGGGCTAATAGCAATCAGCCCCAGCATTTT